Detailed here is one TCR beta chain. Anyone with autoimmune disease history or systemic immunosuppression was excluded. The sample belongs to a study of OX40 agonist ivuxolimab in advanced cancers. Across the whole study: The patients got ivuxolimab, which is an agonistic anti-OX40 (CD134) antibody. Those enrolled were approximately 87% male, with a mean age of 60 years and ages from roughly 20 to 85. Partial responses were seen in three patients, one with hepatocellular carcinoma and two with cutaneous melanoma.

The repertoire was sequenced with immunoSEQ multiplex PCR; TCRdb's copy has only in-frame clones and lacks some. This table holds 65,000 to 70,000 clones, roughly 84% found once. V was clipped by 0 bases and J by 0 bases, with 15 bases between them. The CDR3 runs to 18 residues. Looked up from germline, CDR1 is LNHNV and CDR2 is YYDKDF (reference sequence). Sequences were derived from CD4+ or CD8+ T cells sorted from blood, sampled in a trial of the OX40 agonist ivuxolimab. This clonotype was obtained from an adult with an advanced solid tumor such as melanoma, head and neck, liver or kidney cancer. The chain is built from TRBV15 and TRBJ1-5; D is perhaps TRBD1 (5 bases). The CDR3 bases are TGTGCCACCAGCAGAGATTCTTCAGGGAAATATAGCAATCAGCCCCAGCATTTT. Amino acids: CATSRDSSGKYSNQPQHF.